A single sample is the source of the 22 T cell receptor beta chains below, sequenced in a study of blood T cell repertoires in COVID-19. Clones were read by immunoSEQ multiplex PCR, and TCRdb kept only the in-frame ones, dropping some. The data hold approximately 250,000 clones, with 65% to 90% observed a single time. Source material: peripheral blood. Receptors were obtained from a woman aged 40 to 49 who had recovered from COVID-19.

The rearrangement uses TRBV18 and TRBJ1-2, with D unresolved. CDR1 KGHSH and CDR2 LQKENI come from the germline V gene. The CDR3 is made up of 16 amino acids. Trimming removed 1 base from V and 2 bases from J, with 14 bases in between. In nucleotides, the CDR3 is TGTGCCAGCTCACCACAAGAACTAGGGATAAACTATGGCTACACCTTC. It translates to CASSPQELGINYGYTF.

The chain uses TRBV7-9 and TRBJ1-2; D may be TRBD1 (6 bases). V dropped 1 base and J dropped 2 bases, with 11 bases sitting between them. This CDR3 is 15 amino acids long. Per germline, CDR1 SEHNR and CDR2 FQNEAQ (reference sequence). This chain's CDR3 is CASSLEAGVNYGYTF. The CDR3 bases are TGTGCCAGCAGCTTAGAGGCAGGGGTGAACTATGGCTACACCTTC.

The CDR3 protein is CAISGEVYNTEAFF. For the CDR3, the DNA is TGTGCCATCAGTGGGGAGGTTTACAACACTGAAGCTTTCTTT. The chain employs TRBV10-3 and TRBJ1-1; D is ambiguous. Germline CDR1 ENHRY, CDR2 SYGVKD. This CDR3 is 14 amino acids long. Trimming shortened V by 4 bases and J by 2 bases, and 11 bases separated the two germline ends.

This chain uses TRBV7-2 with TRBJ2-3, with 10 bases matching TRBD1. V trimming: 5 bases; J trimming: 4 bases; junction bases outside the gene matches: 9. This CDR3 is 16 amino acids long. CDR1 is SGHTA, CDR2 FQGNSA, per germline. CDR3 residues: CASSPTPGQGSDTQYF. Here the CDR3 DNA reads TGTGCCAGCAGCCCAACACCGGGACAGGGGTCAGATACGCAGTATTTT.

This clone came up once. This chain's CDR3 is CASSSYELRETQPQHF. The CDR3 DNA reads as TGTGCCAGTAGTAGCTATGAGTTGAGGGAGACTCAGCCCCAGCATTTT. The V and J genes are TRBV19 and TRBJ1-5; D remains ambiguous. Germline CDR1 is LNHDA and CDR2 is SQIVND (reference sequence). Trimming pared 4 bases from V and 6 bases from J, leaving 19 bases between. The CDR3 consists of 16 residues.

The rearrangement uses TRBV4-1 and TRBJ2-1; possibly TRBD2 for D (7 bases). Trimming removed 9 bases from V and 0 bases from J, with 21 bases in between. The CDR3 covers 17 residues. Germline values: CDR1 MGHRA, CDR2 YSYEKL. CDR3 nucleotides: TGCGCCAGTAGAAGCGATCAGAGGGGGGGCTCCTACAATGAGCAGTTCTTC. It codes for CASRSDQRGGSYNEQFF.

This clone was detected only a few times. This sequence joins TRBV19 and TRBJ1-6; no clear D. In germline, CDR1 is LNHDA, CDR2 SQIVND (reference sequence). This CDR3 is built from 14 residues. Trimming took 1 base from V and 8 from J, leaving 9 bases between them. The CDR3 region has the DNA TGTGCCAGTAGTATAGGTTTGAGAGATTCACCCCTCCACTTT. This translates into CASSIGLRDSPLHF.

V gene TRBV5-1 combines with J gene TRBJ2-3; 7 positions agree with TRBD2. Per the germline V gene, CDR1 is SGHRS and CDR2 is YFSETQ. V shed 4 bases and J 0 bases; nucleotides not matched to a gene: 8. There are 16 residues in the CDR3. The CDR3 region is CASSRGDGGSTDTQYF. The CDR3, as DNA: TGCGCCAGCAGCCGGGGGGATGGGGGTAGCACAGATACGCAGTATTTT.

V usage is TRBV6-5 and J usage is TRBJ2-3; TRBD2 is a possible D gene (5 bases). The CDR3 totals 13 residues. The ends were cut back, 6 bases at V and 2 bases at J, with 9 bases in the middle. Germline V CDR1 and CDR2: MNHEY, SVGAGI. This CDR3 is CASRLGSTDTQYF. DNA of the CDR3: TGTGCCAGCAGACTAGGTTCCACAGATACGCAGTATTTT.

As for this clone: The sample carries other DNA sequences with the same CDR3. The chain carries TRBV6-2 or TRBV6-3 and TRBJ1-2; TRBD1 agrees at 7 bases. This CDR3 comprises 13 residues. Trimming took 0 bases from V and 8 from J; bases not matched to a gene: 3. The germline gives CDR1 MNHEY, CDR2 SVGEGT. The CDR3 protein is CASSYSTGIGYTF. The CDR3 DNA follows: TGTGCCAGCAGTTACTCGACAGGGATCGGCTACACCTTC.

The chain joins TRBV6-5 to TRBJ2-5; 7 positions agree with TRBD2. The CDR3 spans 14 residues. Germline assignment: CDR1 MNHEY and CDR2 SVGAGI. Trimming removed 7 bases from V and 0 bases from J; junction bases left unmatched: 5. CDR3 residues: CASTMGTNQETQYF. CDR3 DNA: TGTGCCAGCACCATGGGGACTAACCAAGAGACCCAGTACTTC.

This clone was seen more than once but under ten times. The chain joins TRBV5-1 to TRBJ1-1; 10 bases fit TRBD1. Germline values: CDR1 SGHRS, CDR2 YFSETQ. The CDR3 runs 17 residues. The V segment lost 4 bases and the J segment 1 base; nucleotides outside the gene matches: 10. This CDR3 reads CASSIPDRGLPNTEAFF. CDR3 bases: TGCGCCAGCAGCATTCCAGACAGGGGGCTTCCGAACACTGAAGCTTTCTTT.

V usage is TRBV5-6 and J usage is TRBJ2-5, with 7 nucleotides matching TRBD2. CDR3 length: 13 residues. Germline CDR1 reads SGHDT; CDR2 reads YYEEEE. V dropped 4 bases and J dropped 4; count of bases not matched to a gene: 4. The CDR3 reads CASSIGGGETQYF. CDR3 coding DNA: TGTGCCAGCAGCATTGGGGGGGGAGAGACCCAGTACTTC.

This rearrangement joins TRBV19 to TRBJ1-2, with 9 nucleotides matching TRBD1. V was clipped by 9 bases and J by 4 bases; unmatched bases: 3. Germline CDR1 is LNHDA and CDR2 is SQIVND (reference sequence). The CDR3 is 12 amino acids. Written as DNA, the CDR3 is TGTGCCAGCCAGGGACAGGGCTATGGCTACACCTTC. Residues: CASQGQGYGYTF.

The chain recombines TRBV5-1 with TRBJ1-6, with TRBD1 as a possible D gene (6 bases). V lost 4 bases, J lost 7 bases, and 15 bases lay in between. The CDR3 is 15 residues long. Germline-derived CDR1 and CDR2 are SGHRS and YFSETQ. The CDR3 protein is CASSPDSSGNSPLHF. CDR3 DNA sequence: TGCGCCAGCAGCCCGGACAGTTCAGGCAATTCACCCCTCCACTTT.

The chain links TRBV14 to TRBJ2-3; D possibly corresponds to TRBD2 (5 bases). Germline loops: CDR1 SGHDN, CDR2 FVKESK. Trimming cost V 4 bases and J 6 bases, with 8 bases left between them. This CDR3 spans 12 amino acids. This CDR3 reads CASSPTGDTQYF. The CDR3 bases are TGTGCCAGCAGCCCGACGGGGGATACGCAGTATTTT.

The CDR3: CASSRDRVKEKLFF. DNA for the CDR3: TGTGCCAGCAGTAGAGACAGGGTAAAAGAAAAACTGTTTTTT. The V and J genes are TRBV6-5 and TRBJ1-4; 7 bases line up with TRBD1. Trimming removed 5 bases from V and 8 bases from J; junction bases left unmatched: 8. Germline loops: CDR1 MNHEY, CDR2 SVGAGI. CDR3 length equals 14 residues.

V usage is TRBV29-1 and J usage is TRBJ1-1; 9 nucleotides line up with TRBD1. After removal of 3 bases from V and 1 base from J, the junction contained 0 bases not matched to a gene. There are 13 residues in the CDR3. CDR1 is SQVTM, CDR2 ANQGSEA, per germline. CDR3 sequence reads: CSVEDRGNTEAFF. The CDR3 region has the DNA TGCAGCGTTGAGGACAGGGGGAACACTGAAGCTTTCTTT.

The chain couples TRBV7-6 to TRBJ2-7; possible D gene TRBD1, 5 bases. Trimming shortened V by 2 bases and J by 0 bases, and 11 bases separated the two germline ends. The V gene's germline CDR1 is SGHVS and CDR2 FNYEAQ. CDR3 length: 15 residues. CDR3 amino acids: CASSLFRGPSYEQYF. CDR3 nucleotide sequence: TGTGCCAGCAGCTTATTTAGGGGCCCCTCCTACGAGCAGTACTTC.

This clone was counted only a few times. The chain is built from TRBV19 and TRBJ1-1, with 9 bases identical to TRBD1. With V trimmed by 5 bases and J by 7 bases, 8 bases remained unmatched. This CDR3 contains 14 residues. Per the germline V gene, CDR1 is LNHDA and CDR2 is SQIVND (reference sequence). The CDR3, as DNA: TGTGCCAGTAGTCGTATACCGGGACAGGGTGAAGCTTTCTTT. Encoded protein: CASSRIPGQGEAFF.

This clone was seen a handful of times. The CDR3 protein is CASSLQTGSIGYGYTF. DNA for the CDR3: TGTGCCAGCAGCTTGCAAACAGGGTCGATTGGGTATGGCTACACCTTC. This sequence joins TRBV5-4 and TRBJ1-2; D possibly corresponds to TRBD1 (6 bases). This CDR3 has 16 amino acids. Trimming took off 1 base at V and 5 bases at J, with 18 bases between the two ends. The germline gives CDR1 SGHNT, CDR2 YYREEE (reference sequence).

This clone has a single count. J is TRBJ2-5 and V is TRBV18; 11 bases fit TRBD2. Germline trimming cut 6 bases from V and 2 bases from J; bases unmatched to any gene: 8. This CDR3 has 16 residues. Per the germline V gene, CDR1 is KGHSH and CDR2 is LQKENI. CDR3 sequence reads: CASSQTLAGDQETQYF. The DNA of the CDR3 is TGTGCCAGCTCGCAAACACTAGCGGGAGATCAAGAGACCCAGTACTTC.